What follows is one T cell receptor beta chain and its context. This record comes from a study of blood T cell repertoires in COVID-19. The CDR3 length is 14 residues. V shed 5 bases and J 2 bases; nucleotides not matched to a gene: 2. Germline CDR1 reads SGHRS; CDR2 reads YFSETQ. Measured with immunoSEQ multiplex PCR; TCRdb has only the in-frame clones, and not every one. The table has some 230,000 clones, about 85% seen once; the top ten hold over 0.95%. This TCR derives from a man aged 35-49 years with acute or convalescent COVID-19. This chain joins TRBV5-1 and TRBJ2-7; TRBD2 matches 12 bases. The sequenced sample consisted of peripheral blood. The CDR3 nucleotides are TGCGCCAGCAGGCGGACTAGCGGGGCCTACGAGCAGTACTTC. This codes for CASRRTSGAYEQYF.